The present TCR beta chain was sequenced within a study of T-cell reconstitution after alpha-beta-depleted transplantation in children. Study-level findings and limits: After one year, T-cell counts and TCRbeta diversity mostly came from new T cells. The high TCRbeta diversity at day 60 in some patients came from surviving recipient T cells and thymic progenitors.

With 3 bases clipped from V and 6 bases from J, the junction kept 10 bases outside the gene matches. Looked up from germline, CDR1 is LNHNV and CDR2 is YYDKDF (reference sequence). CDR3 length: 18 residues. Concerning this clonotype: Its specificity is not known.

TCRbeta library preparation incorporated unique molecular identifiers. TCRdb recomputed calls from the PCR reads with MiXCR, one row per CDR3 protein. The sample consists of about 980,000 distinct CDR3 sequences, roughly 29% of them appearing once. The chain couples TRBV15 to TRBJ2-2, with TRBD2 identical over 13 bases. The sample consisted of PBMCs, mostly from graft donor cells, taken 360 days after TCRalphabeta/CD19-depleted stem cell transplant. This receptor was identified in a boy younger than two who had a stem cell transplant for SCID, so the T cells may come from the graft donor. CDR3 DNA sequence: TGTGCCACCAGCAGTCCCGGGACTAGCGGGGCCTCCGCCGGGGAGCTGTTTTTT. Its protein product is CATSSPGTSGASAGELFF.